This T cell receptor beta chain was sequenced for a study of cytomegalovirus exposure and HLA in healthy donors. PCR involved 60 Vbeta and 13 Jbeta primers. Sequencing used immunoSEQ multiplex PCR; TCRdb keeps in-frame clones, though not all of them. This table has some 160,000 clones, more than 65% appearing once. Germline CDR1 is SGHNT and CDR2 is YYREEE (reference sequence). V was shortened by 2 bases and J by 2 bases, with 13 bases between the two germline ends. The CDR3 consists of 15 residues. Broader study findings: One cluster of highly shared sequence variants probably arose as a sequencing artifact. Rare TCR sequences dominated, though some public TCRs recurred in many donors. In an earlier analysis, most TCR beta V segments were productive about 87% or about 30% of the time. What TCR beta sequences reportedly achieved was accurate prediction of HLA-A and HLA-B alleles in most subjects.

This clone was counted a few times. Antigen: not known. The TCR sequence derives from a woman aged 25 to 39 in good health and CMV-seronegative. Sequencing input: PBMCs. The chain uses TRBV5-4 and TRBJ1-2, with D possibly matching TRBD1 (5 bases). The CDR3 loop is CASSFATGVNYGYTF. The CDR3 DNA is TGTGCCAGCAGCTTCGCAACAGGAGTAAACTATGGCTACACCTTC.